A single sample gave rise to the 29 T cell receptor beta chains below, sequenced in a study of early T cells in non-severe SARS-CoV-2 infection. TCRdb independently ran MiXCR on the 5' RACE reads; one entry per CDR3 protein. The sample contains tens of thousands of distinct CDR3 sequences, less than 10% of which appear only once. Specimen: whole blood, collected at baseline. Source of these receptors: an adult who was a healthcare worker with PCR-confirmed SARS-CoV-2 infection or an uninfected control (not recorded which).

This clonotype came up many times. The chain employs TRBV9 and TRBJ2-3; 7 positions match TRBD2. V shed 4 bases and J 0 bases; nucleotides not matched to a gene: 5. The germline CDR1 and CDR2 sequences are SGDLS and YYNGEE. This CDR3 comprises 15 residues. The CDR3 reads CASSSGGGSTDTQYF. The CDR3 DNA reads TGTGCCAGCAGCTCCGGCGGGGGAAGCACAGATACGCAGTATTTT.

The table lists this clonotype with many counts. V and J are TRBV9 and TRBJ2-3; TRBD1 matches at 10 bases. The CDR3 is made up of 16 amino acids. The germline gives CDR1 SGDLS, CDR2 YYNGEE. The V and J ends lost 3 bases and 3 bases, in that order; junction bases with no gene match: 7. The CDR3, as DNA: TGTGCCAGCAGCGGGGGGACAGGGGTAACGACAGATACGCAGTATTTT. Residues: CASSGGTGVTTDTQYF.

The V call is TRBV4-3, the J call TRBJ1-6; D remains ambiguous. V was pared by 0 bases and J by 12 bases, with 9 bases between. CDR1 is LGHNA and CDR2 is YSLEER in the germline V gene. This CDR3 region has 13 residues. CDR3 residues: CASSQEGRGPLHF. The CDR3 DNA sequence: TGCGCCAGCAGCCAAGAAGGACGAGGACCCCTCCACTTT.

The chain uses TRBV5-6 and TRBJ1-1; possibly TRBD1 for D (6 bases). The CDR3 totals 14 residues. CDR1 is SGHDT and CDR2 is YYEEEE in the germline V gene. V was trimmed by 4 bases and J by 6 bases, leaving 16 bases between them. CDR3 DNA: TGTGCCAGCAGCGCCCCGATCGGGGGCGCTGAAGCTTTCTTT. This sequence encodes CASSAPIGGAEAFF.

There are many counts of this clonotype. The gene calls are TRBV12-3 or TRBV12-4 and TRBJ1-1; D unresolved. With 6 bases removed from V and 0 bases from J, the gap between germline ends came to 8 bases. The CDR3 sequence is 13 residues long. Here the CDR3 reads CASSRRLNTEAFF. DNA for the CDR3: TGTGCCAGCAGCAGGAGACTGAACACTGAAGCTTTCTTT.

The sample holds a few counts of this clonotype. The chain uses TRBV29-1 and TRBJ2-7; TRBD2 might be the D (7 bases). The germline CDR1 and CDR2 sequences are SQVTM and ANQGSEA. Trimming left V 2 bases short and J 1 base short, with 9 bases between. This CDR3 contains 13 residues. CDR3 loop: CSVEKGGSYEQYF. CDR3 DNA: TGCAGCGTTGAAAAGGGGGGGTCCTACGAGCAGTACTTC.

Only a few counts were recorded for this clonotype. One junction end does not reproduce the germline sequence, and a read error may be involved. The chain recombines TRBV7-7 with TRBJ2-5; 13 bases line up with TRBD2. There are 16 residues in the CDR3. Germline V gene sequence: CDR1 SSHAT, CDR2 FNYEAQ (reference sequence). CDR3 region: CASSLGLAGAQETQYF. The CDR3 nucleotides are TGTGCTAGCAGCTTAGGACTAGCGGGGGCACAAGAGACCCAGTACTTC.

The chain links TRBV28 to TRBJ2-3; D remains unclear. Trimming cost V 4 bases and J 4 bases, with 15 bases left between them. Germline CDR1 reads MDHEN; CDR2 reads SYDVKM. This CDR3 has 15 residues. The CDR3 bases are TGTGCCAGCAGTTCCCACGGGCAAGAGGCAGATACGCAGTATTTT. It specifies CASSSHGQEADTQYF.

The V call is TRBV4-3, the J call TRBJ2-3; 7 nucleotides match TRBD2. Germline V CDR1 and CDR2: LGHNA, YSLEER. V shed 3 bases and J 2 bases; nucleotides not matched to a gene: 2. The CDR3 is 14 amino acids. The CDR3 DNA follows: TGCGCCAGCAGCCAGGGACTACACACAGATACGCAGTATTTT. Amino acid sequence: CASSQGLHTDTQYF.

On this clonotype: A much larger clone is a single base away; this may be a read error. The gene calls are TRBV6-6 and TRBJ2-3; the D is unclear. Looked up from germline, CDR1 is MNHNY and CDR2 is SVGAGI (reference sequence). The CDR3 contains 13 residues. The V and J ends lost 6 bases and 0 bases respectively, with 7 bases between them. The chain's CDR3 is CASRRISTDTQYF. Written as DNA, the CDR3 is TGTGCCAGCAGACGGATTAGCACAGATACGCAGTATTTT.

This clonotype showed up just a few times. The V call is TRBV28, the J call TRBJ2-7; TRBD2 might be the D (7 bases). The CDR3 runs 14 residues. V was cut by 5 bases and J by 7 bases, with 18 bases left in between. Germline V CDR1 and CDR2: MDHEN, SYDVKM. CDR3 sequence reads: CASSPNRGAREQYF. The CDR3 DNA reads TGTGCCAGCAGTCCGAATCGGGGGGCAAGGGAGCAGTACTTC. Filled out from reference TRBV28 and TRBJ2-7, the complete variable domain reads DVKVTQSSRYLVKRTGEKVFLECVQDMDHENMFWYRQDPGLGLRLIYFSYDVKMKEKGDIPEGYSVSREKKERFSLILESASTNQTSMYLCASSPNRGAREQYFGPGTRLTVT.

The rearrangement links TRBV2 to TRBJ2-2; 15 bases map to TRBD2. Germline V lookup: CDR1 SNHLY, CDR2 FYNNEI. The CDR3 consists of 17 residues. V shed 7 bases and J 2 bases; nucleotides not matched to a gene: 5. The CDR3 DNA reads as TGTGCCAGCAAGGGACTAGCGGGGGGCAGCAACACCGGGGAGCTGTTTTTT. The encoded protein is CASKGLAGGSNTGELFF. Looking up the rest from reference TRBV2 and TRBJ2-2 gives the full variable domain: EPEVTQTPSHQVTQMGQEVILRCVPISNHLYFYWYRQILGQKVEFLVSFYNNEISEKSEIFDDQFSVERPDGSNFTLKIRSTKLEDSAMYFCASKGLAGGSNTGELFFGEGSRLTVL.

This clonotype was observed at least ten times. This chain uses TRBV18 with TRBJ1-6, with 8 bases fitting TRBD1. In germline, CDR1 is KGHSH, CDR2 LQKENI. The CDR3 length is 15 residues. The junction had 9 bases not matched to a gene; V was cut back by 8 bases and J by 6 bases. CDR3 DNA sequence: TGTGCCAGCACATACTCGGGACAGGTTAATTCACCCCTCCACTTT. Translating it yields CASTYSGQVNSPLHF.

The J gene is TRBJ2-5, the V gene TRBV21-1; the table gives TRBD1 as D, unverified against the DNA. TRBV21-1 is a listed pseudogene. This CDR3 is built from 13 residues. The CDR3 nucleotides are TGTGCCAGCGACCCTGAGCCGCAAGAGACCCAGTACTTC. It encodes CASDPEPQETQYF.

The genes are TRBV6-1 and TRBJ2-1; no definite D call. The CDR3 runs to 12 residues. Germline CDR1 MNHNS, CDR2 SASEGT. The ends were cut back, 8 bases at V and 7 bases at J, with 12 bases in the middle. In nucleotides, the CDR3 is TGTGCCAGCGGGGTATTAGGGAATGAGCAGTTCTTC. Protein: CASGVLGNEQFF.

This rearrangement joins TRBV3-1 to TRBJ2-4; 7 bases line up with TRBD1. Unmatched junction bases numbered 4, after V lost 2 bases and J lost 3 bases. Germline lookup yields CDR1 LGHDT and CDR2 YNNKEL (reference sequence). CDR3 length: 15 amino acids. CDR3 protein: CASSQTTGLKNIQYF. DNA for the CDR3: TGTGCCAGCAGCCAAACGACAGGGCTCAAAAACATTCAGTACTTC.

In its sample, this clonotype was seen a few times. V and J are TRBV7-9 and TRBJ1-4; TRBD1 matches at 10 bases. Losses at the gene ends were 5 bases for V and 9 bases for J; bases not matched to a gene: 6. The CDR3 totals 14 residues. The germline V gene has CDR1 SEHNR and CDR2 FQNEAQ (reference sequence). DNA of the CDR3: TGTGCCAGCAGCCGACAGGGGGCCAGTAAAAAACTGTTTTTT. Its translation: CASSRQGASKKLFF.

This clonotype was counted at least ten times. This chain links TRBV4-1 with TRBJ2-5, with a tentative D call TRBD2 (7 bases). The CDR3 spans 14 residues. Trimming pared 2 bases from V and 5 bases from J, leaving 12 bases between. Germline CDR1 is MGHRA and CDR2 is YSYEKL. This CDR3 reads CASSQRGGHETQYF. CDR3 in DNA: TGCGCCAGCAGCCAAAGGGGGGGGCACGAGACCCAGTACTTC.

CDR3 DNA: TGCGCCAGCAGTACGGACAGGGGAAGTGAGCAGTTCTTC. Residues: CASSTDRGSEQFF. This chain joins TRBV5-1 and TRBJ2-1; TRBD1 matches 9 bases. Germline CDR1 SGHRS, CDR2 YFSETQ. V lost 5 bases and J lost 9; bases outside the gene matches: 6. The CDR3 spans 13 residues.

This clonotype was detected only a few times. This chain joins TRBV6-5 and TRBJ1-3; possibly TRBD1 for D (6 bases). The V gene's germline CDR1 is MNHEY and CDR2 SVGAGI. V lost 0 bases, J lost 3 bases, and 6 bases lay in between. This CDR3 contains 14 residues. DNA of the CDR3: TGTGCCAGCAGTTACTCAGGGGGTGGAAACACCATATATTTT. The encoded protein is CASSYSGGGNTIYF.

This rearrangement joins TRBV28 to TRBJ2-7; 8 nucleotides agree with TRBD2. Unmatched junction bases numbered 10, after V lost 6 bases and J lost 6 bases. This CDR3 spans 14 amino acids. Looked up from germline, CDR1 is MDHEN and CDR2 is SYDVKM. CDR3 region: CASSQLAEGGEQYF. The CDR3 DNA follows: TGTGCCAGCAGCCAACTAGCGGAAGGCGGCGAGCAGTACTTC.

CDR3 nucleotide sequence: TGTGCCAGCAGTTCGACAGGGGTTGCCAACGGGGAGCTGTTTTTT. Its protein is CASSSTGVANGELFF. The chain couples TRBV6-6 to TRBJ2-2; 8 bases are shared with TRBD1. V lost 4 bases to trimming and J lost 7 bases; unmatched junction nucleotides: 8. The CDR3 length is 15 residues. In germline, CDR1 is MNHNY, CDR2 SVGAGI (reference sequence).

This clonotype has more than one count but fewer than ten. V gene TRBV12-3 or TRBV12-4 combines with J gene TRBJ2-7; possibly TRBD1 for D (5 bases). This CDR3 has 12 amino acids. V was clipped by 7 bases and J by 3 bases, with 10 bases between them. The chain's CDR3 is CASTSTGYEQYF. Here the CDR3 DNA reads TGTGCCAGCACGTCAACAGGCTACGAGCAGTACTTC.

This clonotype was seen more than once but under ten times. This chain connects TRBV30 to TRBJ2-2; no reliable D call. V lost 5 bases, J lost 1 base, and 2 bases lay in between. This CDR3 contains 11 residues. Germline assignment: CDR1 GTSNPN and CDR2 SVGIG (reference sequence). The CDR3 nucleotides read TGTGCCTGGGAGAACACCGGGGAGCTGTTTTTT. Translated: CAWENTGELFF.

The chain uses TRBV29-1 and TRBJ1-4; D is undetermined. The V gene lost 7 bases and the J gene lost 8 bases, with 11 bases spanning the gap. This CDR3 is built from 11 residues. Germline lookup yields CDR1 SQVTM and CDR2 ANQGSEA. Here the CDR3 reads CSARFEEKLFF. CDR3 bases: TGCAGCGCGAGATTCGAGGAAAAACTGTTTTTT.

CDR3 residues: CASSLRGEIIEKLFF. For the CDR3, the DNA is TGTGCCAGCAGCTTGAGGGGCGAGATTATTGAAAAACTGTTTTTT. The chain joins TRBV5-6 to TRBJ1-4; the D gene is possibly TRBD1 (5 bases). This CDR3 has 15 residues. V was clipped by 1 base and J by 7 bases, with 14 bases between them. Germline loops: CDR1 SGHDT, CDR2 YYEEEE.

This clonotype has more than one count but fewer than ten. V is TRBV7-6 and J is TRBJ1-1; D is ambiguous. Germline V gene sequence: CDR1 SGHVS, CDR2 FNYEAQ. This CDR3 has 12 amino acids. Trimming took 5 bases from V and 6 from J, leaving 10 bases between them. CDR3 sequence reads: CASSRFGAEAFF. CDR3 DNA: TGTGCCAGCAGCCGGTTCGGGGCTGAAGCTTTCTTT.

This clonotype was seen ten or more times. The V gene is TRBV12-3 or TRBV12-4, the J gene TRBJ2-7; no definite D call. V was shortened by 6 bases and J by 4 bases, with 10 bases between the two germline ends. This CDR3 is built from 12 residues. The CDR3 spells CASSPNRYEQYF. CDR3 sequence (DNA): TGTGCCAGCAGCCCTAACCGTTACGAGCAGTACTTC.

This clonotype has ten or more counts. In DNA, the CDR3 is TGCAGTGCTAGATACCAGGCCGCCTACGAGCAGTACTTC. Translated, it gives CSARYQAAYEQYF. The rearrangement uses TRBV20-1 and TRBJ2-7; D is unclear. Trimming cost V 2 bases and J 2 bases, with 10 bases left between them. Germline V CDR1 and CDR2: DFQATT, SNEGSKA (reference sequence). This CDR3 has 13 amino acids.